Shown below are 28 T cell receptor beta chains from a single sample sequenced in a study of T-cell reconstitution after alpha-beta-depleted transplantation in children. Unique molecular identifiers featured in how the TCRbeta library was prepared. In TCRdb, the PCR reads were re-called with MiXCR into one record per CDR3 protein. This sample has approximately 420,000 distinct CDR3 sequences, with about a tenth found just once. The sample consisted of PBMCs from the stem cell graft donor, taken from the stem cell graft. The receptors here all came from a human donor who donated a stem cell graft to a child with acute myeloid leukemia.

CDR3 loop: CASSFGHGGAETQYF. The CDR3 coding sequence is TGTGCCAGCAGTTTTGGTCACGGGGGCGCGGAGACCCAGTACTTC. The V and J genes are TRBV12-3 or TRBV12-4 and TRBJ2-5, with D perhaps matching TRBD1 or TRBD2 (6 bases each). The CDR3 sequence is 15 residues long. The ends were cut back, 3 bases at V and 5 bases at J, with 16 bases in the middle.

This clonotype was recorded many times. The chain uses TRBV12-3 or TRBV12-4 and TRBJ2-5; TRBD1 might be the D (5 bases). This CDR3 region has 12 residues. Trimming left V 5 bases short and J 5 bases short, with 9 bases between. In DNA, the CDR3 is TGTGCCAGCAGTCAACAGGTGGAGACCCAGTACTTC. Translating gives CASSQQVETQYF.

The table lists this clonotype with a few counts. The V call is TRBV24-1, the J call TRBJ2-1, with 11 nucleotides matching TRBD2. The CDR3 spans 16 residues. V was pared by 4 bases and J by 6 bases, with 7 bases of the junction left unmatched. Germline values: CDR1 KGHDR, CDR2 SFDVKD. The chain's CDR3 is CATSEDTSGSRNEQFF. The CDR3 region has the DNA TGTGCCACCAGTGAGGATACTAGCGGGAGTCGCAATGAGCAGTTCTTC.

This clonotype was found a few times. The V and J genes are TRBV6-5 and TRBJ2-3; the match to TRBD2 covers 11 bases. Trimming removed 2 bases from V and 0 bases from J; junction bases left unmatched: 7. The CDR3 has 18 amino acids. Looked up from germline, CDR1 is MNHEY and CDR2 is SVGAGI. The CDR3 region has the DNA TGTGCCAGCAGTTACACCCTATTAGCGGGGGGGAGCACAGATACGCAGTATTTT. Translating it yields CASSYTLLAGGSTDTQYF.

There are a few counts of this clonotype. This chain connects TRBV7-9 to TRBJ2-5; TRBD1 aligns across 7 bases. From germline, CDR1 is SEHNR and CDR2 FQNEAQ (reference sequence). The CDR3 contains 14 residues. V trimming: 3 bases; J trimming: 1 base; junction bases outside the gene matches: 2. CDR3 nucleotide sequence: TGTGCCAGCAGCTTCAGGGGGATCCAAGAGACCCAGTACTTC. Translation: CASSFRGIQETQYF.

This clonotype has only a few counts. This chain joins TRBV29-1 and TRBJ2-7; TRBD2 aligns across 7 bases. The CDR3 loop spans 14 amino acids. The germline V gene encodes CDR1 SQVTM and CDR2 ANQGSEA. Losses at the gene ends were 4 bases for V and 0 bases for J; bases not matched to a gene: 6. This chain's CDR3 is CSVVRPGGSYEQYF. The CDR3 nucleotides are TGCAGCGTTGTACGCCCGGGAGGCTCCTACGAGCAGTACTTC.

V is TRBV18 and J is TRBJ2-7; 7 bases fit TRBD2. The length of the CDR3 is 15 residues. The V gene's germline CDR1 is KGHSH and CDR2 LQKENI. Trimming took 2 bases from V and 2 from J; bases not matched to a gene: 6. CDR3 nucleotide sequence: TGTGCCAGCTCACCAGGCCTAGCGGAAACCTACGAGCAGTACTTC. Residues: CASSPGLAETYEQYF.

With regard to this clonotype: One end of the junction is discordant with germline, which a read error may explain. The chain joins TRBV6-5 to TRBJ1-1, with D possibly being TRBD1 (5 bases). The CDR3 length is 17 residues. The germline V gene encodes CDR1 MNHEY and CDR2 SVGAGI. CDR3 DNA: TGTGCCAGCAGTTACGGGGCAGGGACTATTATGAACACTGAAGCTTTCTTC. It translates to CASSYGAGTIMNTEAFF.

This clonotype has a handful of counts. The gene calls are TRBV18 and TRBJ2-7; TRBD1 aligns across 7 bases. The trim removed 0 bases at V and 1 base at J, leaving 3 bases unmatched. Per germline, CDR1 KGHSH and CDR2 LQKENI. This CDR3 region has 15 residues. CDR3 in DNA: TGTGCCAGCTCACCACCTGCGACAGGGTCCTACGAGCAGTACTTC. It is translated as CASSPPATGSYEQYF.

The rearrangement uses TRBV9 and TRBJ1-1; TRBD1 might be the D (5 bases). Trimming took 4 bases from V and 0 from J, leaving 16 bases between them. Germline V gene sequence: CDR1 SGDLS, CDR2 YYNGEE. CDR3 size: 16 residues. CDR3 bases: TGTGCCAGCAGCCCAATGATACAGGAAATGAACACTGAAGCTTTCTTT. The encoded protein is CASSPMIQEMNTEAFF.

This clonotype was detected only a few times. V gene TRBV15 combines with J gene TRBJ2-1; D call uncertain. The length of the CDR3 is 11 residues. Germline V gene sequence: CDR1 LNHNV, CDR2 YYDKDF (reference sequence). Trimming left V 4 bases short and J 8 bases short, with 6 bases between. The CDR3 nucleotides read TGTGCCACCAGCATCCAGTATGAGCAGTTCTTC. This sequence encodes CATSIQYEQFF.

In its sample, this clonotype was seen many times. This rearrangement joins TRBV5-1 to TRBJ2-3; 7 positions match TRBD1. The germline V gene encodes CDR1 SGHRS and CDR2 YFSETQ. CDR3 length equals 14 residues. V was clipped by 5 bases and J by 4 bases; unmatched bases: 7. CDR3 in amino acids: CASSQQGRSDTQYF. CDR3 in DNA: TGCGCCAGCAGTCAACAGGGGCGGTCAGATACGCAGTATTTT.

This clonotype has a handful of counts. The J gene is TRBJ2-2, the V gene TRBV12-5; 7 nucleotides line up with TRBD1. CDR1 LGHNT and CDR2 FRNRAP come from the germline V gene. This CDR3 comprises 15 residues. V lost 1 base and J lost 3; bases outside the gene matches: 2. The CDR3 sequence: CASGLGQGDTGELFF. CDR3 bases: TGTGCTAGTGGTTTGGGACAGGGTGACACCGGGGAGCTGTTTTTT.

The V call is TRBV15, the J call TRBJ2-3; TRBD2 matches at 10 bases. Losses at the gene ends were 4 bases for V and 3 bases for J; bases not matched to a gene: 4. The CDR3 contains 15 residues. Germline loops: CDR1 LNHNV, CDR2 YYDKDF (reference sequence). The CDR3 DNA reads TGTGCCACCAGCACCAGCGGGGGGGTTACAGATACGCAGTATTTT. The encoded protein is CATSTSGGVTDTQYF. Combining the CDR3 with reference TRBV15 and TRBJ2-3 gives the whole variable domain DAMVIQNPRYQVTQFGKPVTLSCSQTLNHNVMYWYQQKSSQAPKLLFHYYDKDFNNEADTPDNFQSRRPNTSFCFLDIRSPGLGDTAMYLCATSTSGGVTDTQYFGPGTRLTVL.

This clonotype was detected only a few times. The chain employs TRBV6-5 and TRBJ2-1, with D unresolved. The germline V gene encodes CDR1 MNHEY and CDR2 SVGAGI. Trimming stripped 0 bases from V and 2 bases from J, with 14 bases between. The CDR3 totals 17 residues. CDR3 nucleotides: TGTGCCAGCAGTTACTCGTTCTGGCGGAATACCTACAATGAGCAGTTCTTC. Its protein is CASSYSFWRNTYNEQFF.

This clonotype was counted at least ten times. The chain carries TRBV5-1 and TRBJ2-7; 7 bases are a match to TRBD2. V lost 6 bases, J lost 6 bases, and 12 bases stayed unmatched. The CDR3 has 14 residues. CDR1 SGHRS and CDR2 YFSETQ come from the germline V gene. CDR3 sequence: CASNKREGLGEQYF. The CDR3 nucleotides read TGCGCCAGCAATAAGAGGGAGGGCCTCGGCGAGCAGTACTTC.

Regarding this clonotype: This clone may be a read error of a much larger clone one base away. The chain uses TRBV5-1 and TRBJ2-1, with TRBD1 matching over 7 bases. The CDR3 contains 17 residues. The germline CDR1 and CDR2 sequences are SGHRS and YFSETQ. The CDR3 DNA reads TGCGCCAGCAGCGCTGGTTTAGACAGGGTTTTTAACAATGAGCGGTTCTTC. Translating gives CASSAGLDRVFNNERFF.

The CDR3 DNA is TGTGCCAGCAGCCAAGGATCGGCCAATGAGCAGTTCTTC. Amino acids: CASSQGSANEQFF. This chain joins TRBV4-2 and TRBJ2-1; no clear D gene. CDR1 and CDR2 from the germline V gene are LGHNA and YNFKEQ. This CDR3 region has 13 residues. Trimming removed 1 base from V and 6 bases from J, with 7 bases in between.

This chain links TRBV7-2 with TRBJ1-6, with a possible D match to TRBD1 (6 bases). The CDR3 consists of 15 residues. The V gene lost 5 bases and the J gene lost 7 bases, with 15 bases spanning the gap. CDR1 is SGHTA and CDR2 is FQGNSA in the germline V gene. The CDR3 sequence: CASSLHRAGNSPLHF. CDR3 bases: TGTGCCAGCAGCCTCCACAGGGCGGGAAATTCACCCCTCCACTTT. Together with reference TRBV7-2 and TRBJ1-6, the CDR3 gives the full variable domain: GAGVSQSPSNKVTEKGKDVELRCDPISGHTALYWYRQSLGQGLEFLIYFQGNSAPDKSGLPSDRFSAERTGGSVSTLTIQRTQQEDSAVYLCASSLHRAGNSPLHFGNGTRLTVT.

This clonotype was seen ten or more times. CDR3 DNA sequence: TGCGCCAGCAGCAGTAGCGGGGGATACAATGAGCAGTTCTTC. Translation: CASSSSGGYNEQFF. The V gene is TRBV5-1, the J gene TRBJ2-1, with 9 bases lining up with TRBD2. The CDR3 loop spans 14 amino acids. Germline CDR1 and CDR2: SGHRS and YFSETQ. V was pared by 4 bases and J by 4 bases, with 3 bases of the junction left unmatched. Drawing the rest from reference TRBV5-1 and TRBJ2-1, the complete variable domain is KAGVTQTPRYLIKTRGQQVTLSCSPISGHRSVSWYQQTPGQGLQFLFEYFSETQRNKGNFPGRFSGRQFSNSRSEMNVSTLELGDSALYLCASSSSGGYNEQFFGPGTRLTVL.

This clonotype occurred a few times. The genes are TRBV20-1 and TRBJ2-4; 7 nucleotides line up with TRBD2. V dropped 1 base and J dropped 3; count of bases not matched to a gene: 9. This CDR3 is built from 16 residues. Germline lookup yields CDR1 DFQATT and CDR2 SNEGSKA (reference sequence). CDR3 DNA: TGCAGTGCTAGAGTGTGGCGGGAGATGGGCAAAAACATTCAGTACTTC. Amino acid sequence: CSARVWREMGKNIQYF.

This clonotype was seen many times. The chain carries TRBV5-5 and TRBJ2-1; 11 bases fit TRBD1. This CDR3 has 15 amino acids. V gave up 4 bases and J gave up 7 bases; unmatched junction bases: 7. Germline CDR1 reads SGHKS; CDR2 reads YYEKEE (reference sequence). The CDR3 loop is CASSPGQGASNEQFF. The CDR3 bases are TGTGCCAGCAGCCCCGGACAGGGGGCGAGTAATGAGCAGTTCTTC.

This clonotype was observed many times. One end of the junction varies from germline; a read error may be responsible. J is TRBJ2-1 and V is TRBV7-7; the D gene is possibly TRBD1 (6 bases). From germline, CDR1 is SSHAT and CDR2 FNYEAQ (reference sequence). The CDR3 spans 13 residues. CDR3 loop: CASSSGVGNEQFF. CDR3 in DNA: TGTGCTAGCAGTTCAGGGGTAGGGAATGAGCAGTTCTTC.

There are a few counts of this clonotype. The chain employs TRBV9 and TRBJ2-1, with D perhaps TRBD2 (7 bases). Germline lookup yields CDR1 SGDLS and CDR2 YYNGEE. This CDR3 is built from 16 residues. With 4 bases removed from V and 10 bases from J, the gap between germline ends came to 24 bases. The chain's CDR3 is CASSISYREVGGEQFF. CDR3 DNA: TGTGCCAGCAGCATTAGTTACAGGGAGGTGGGGGGGGAGCAGTTCTTC.

V is TRBV11-2 and J is TRBJ1-2, with D perhaps TRBD1 (5 bases). Germline V gives CDR1 SGHAT, CDR2 FQNNGV. The V and J ends lost 5 bases and 3 bases respectively, with 19 bases between them. The CDR3 is 16 residues long. The CDR3 DNA is TGTGCCAGCAGCCCCCACGGCGGAGGGGCCTACTATGGCTACACCTTC. Its protein product is CASSPHGGGAYYGYTF.

The gene calls are TRBV10-2 and TRBJ2-7, with 8 bases that match TRBD1. The ends lost 6 bases at V and 5 bases at J; junction bases unmatched: 3. CDR3 length: 12 amino acids. Germline values: CDR1 WSHSY, CDR2 SAAADI. The CDR3 is CASSEQGDEQYV. The CDR3 DNA follows: TGCGCCAGCAGCGAACAGGGGGACGAGCAGTACGTC.

V gene TRBV10-3 combines with J gene TRBJ2-7, with a tentative D call TRBD1 (5 bases). V dropped 2 bases and J dropped 2 bases, with 10 bases sitting between them. Looked up from germline, CDR1 is ENHRY and CDR2 is SYGVKD. The length of the CDR3 is 14 residues. CDR3 in amino acids: CAISETGRTYEQYV. The CDR3 nucleotides are TGTGCCATCAGTGAGACAGGACGGACCTACGAGCAGTACGTC.

This clonotype was seen many times. This sequence joins TRBV25-1 and TRBJ1-1; D not resolved. The CDR3 sequence is 14 residues long. Germline CDR1 is MGHDK and CDR2 is SYGVNS. V lost 3 bases and J 4 bases, leaving 12 bases between the germline ends. Here the CDR3 DNA reads TGTGCCAGCAGTGAGGTGCGGGGAGGCACTGAAGCTTTCTTT. Protein product: CASSEVRGGTEAFF.